This entry describes one T cell receptor (beta chain). Which antigen it targets is not known. Base qualities are missing; no much larger clone stands one base away. The immunoSEQ Assay was the method used to sequence TCRbeta CDR3 regions. After extraction, genomic DNA underwent amplification by bias-controlled multiplex PCR, followed by high-throughput sequencing. Per the source publication's procedure: To quantify the absolute abundance of every unique TCRbeta CDR3 region, sequences were collapsed and filtered. T cell fraction was estimated by normalization of TCRbeta template counts to usable DNA, with usable DNA being measured through amplification of reference genes present in all nucleated cells. Repertoire TCRs were annotated as SARS-CoV-2-specific by exact matching of V gene, CDR3 amino acid sequence and J gene to a known reactive TCR set. The reference SARS-CoV-2 TCR set was obtained from MIRA and was filtered for enrichment in COVID-19-positive ImmuneCODE repertoires, whereby public or cross-reactive TCRs were removed. Using the MIRA antigens, annotated TCRs were further analysed by specific ORF or by position within an ORF. Depth was the summed frequency of annotated unique rearrangements, while breadth was defined as annotated unique rearrangements over total unique productive rearrangements. Group comparisons of TCR breadth used two-sided Wilcoxon rank-sum tests. TCRdb holds this immuneACCESS table with in-frame rearrangements only. Some clones are missing; in checked studies, unresolved V genes explain under half, and the rest has no known cause. That table is the source of V, J and clone size, and D and trimming were worked out from the DNA. The sample table holds hundreds of thousands of clones, of which about 90% were seen once. The ten largest clonotypes hold 3% to 4% of the sample.

The intended sense of this specimen's treatment or condition label: 15 to 20 received Ad26.COV2.S at low or high dose, single or two shots; roughly five received placebo; per-sample allocation not given. Repertoires of vaccine and placebo recipients were sequenced from samples taken on day 63 after the first injection. Between 29 July and 7 August 2020, Cohort 1b enrolled about two dozen adults aged 18-55 years at one site in Boston, USA. Ad26.COV2.S was a replication-incompetent adenovirus type 26 vector expressing a prefusion-stabilized SARS-CoV-2 spike protein from the original Wuhan strain. The sample comes from a study of Ad26.COV2.S vaccination and SARS-CoV-2 variants (dated by TCRdb to the early 2020s). About the investigation overall: Vaccine-arm donors came from COV1001, a multicentre, randomized, double-blind, placebo-controlled phase I-IIa trial of Ad26.COV2.S in healthy adults. Trial participants were randomized into five groups of five: low-dose or high-dose Ad26.COV2.S given once or twice, or placebo on both occasions. Ad26.COV2.S was administered intramuscularly at a dose of 5x10^10 or 1x10^11 viral particles, either as one shot or as two shots given 56 days apart. The specificity and breadth of SARS-CoV-2-reactive T cell receptors after Ad26.COV2.S vaccination were assessed by TCRbeta repertoire sequencing. A total of approximately 30 samples were included in the TCR-sequenced set, comprising around 19 Ad26.COV2.S vaccine recipients, 5 placebo recipients and 8 SARS-CoV-2 convalescent individuals. Blinding of investigators to trial group allocation was maintained during experiments and outcome assessment.

V is reduced by 4 bases and J by 5 bases, leaving a spacing of 10 bases between them. From cysteine to phenylalanine, the CDR3 is 14 amino acids long. CDR3 DNA is the only sequence kept; it has 42 bases, read in frame from the first base. For CDR1 and CDR2, the germline V gene lists KGHDR and SFDVKD. What the work shows at the level of the full study, not this receptor alone: Non-spike TCR breadth was comparable between vaccine and placebo recipients, consistent with the vaccine containing only spike. It was noted by the authors that total T cell responses may have been underestimated by the TCR breadth and depth analyses. Spike-specific TCR breadth was higher in Ad26.COV2.S recipients than in placebo recipients (P = 0.0014). After vaccination, spike-specific CD8+ and CD4+ T cell responses were reported to show substantial breadth. The study lacked the statistical power to compare responses across vaccine doses or regimens.

The receptor was derived from a person aged 18-65 years who received the Ad26.COV2.S COVID-19 vaccine or a placebo. The sequences come from peripheral blood, collected in a trial of Ad26.COV2.S vaccine versus placebo. In this chain, TRBV24-1 is recombined with TRBJ2-2; no D segment can be confidently identified. The DNA reads as follows: TGTGCCACCAGTGAAGCTTTCGGGACCGGGGAGCTGTTTTTT. It translates as CATSEAFGTGELFF.